This TCR beta chain was sequenced during a study of T-cell memory formation after mild COVID-19. This clonotype was detected only a few times. TCRdb reprocessed the 5' RACE reads via MiXCR and lists one record per CDR3 protein. The sample has 180,000 or so distinct CDR3 sequences, 16% seen once. Germline assignment: CDR1 LGHDT and CDR2 YNNKEL (reference sequence). Unmatched junction bases numbered 9, after V lost 11 bases and J lost 7 bases. The CDR3 loop spans 12 amino acids. This chain links TRBV3-1 with TRBJ1-2, with 8 bases aligning to TRBD1. Sequencing used PBMCs or a T cell subset sorted from them (not recorded which). The TCR originated in an adult woman who had mild COVID-19 (a few samples of this study predate the infection). Cell type and time point are not known. The CDR3: CAGRTGRGGYTF. The CDR3 bases are TGTGCCGGAAGGACAGGGAGAGGTGGCTACACCTTC.